These 27 T cell receptor beta chains were all obtained from the same sample, sequenced in a study of shared clonotypes between healthy human individuals. Sequenced by immunoSEQ multiplex PCR; TCRdb stores in-frame clones only, minus some. The data show about 480,000 clones, roughly 78% seen once. Sequencing was performed on PBMCs. These receptors all stem from a woman in her forties in good health. Some clones in this sample may be carry-over from other donors' samples.

The genes are TRBV27 and TRBJ2-2, with a tentative D call TRBD2 (5 bases). Germline V gives CDR1 MNHEY, CDR2 SMNVEV (reference sequence). This CDR3 comprises 14 residues. V gave up 5 bases and J gave up 7 bases, with 14 bases separating them. CDR3: CASSPRGKGGELFF. Written as DNA, the CDR3 is TGTGCCAGCAGTCCCCGGGGAAAGGGCGGGGAGCTGTTTTTT.

This chain links TRBV15 with TRBJ2-1; D might be TRBD1 (5 bases). V lost 3 bases, J lost 10 bases, and 13 bases lay in between. CDR1 LNHNV and CDR2 YYDKDF come from the germline V gene (reference sequence). There are 13 residues in the CDR3. CDR3 in amino acids: CATSSNSGHEQFF. CDR3 DNA: TGTGCCACCAGCAGCAACTCAGGGCACGAGCAGTTCTTC.

About this clone itself: Other nucleotide sequences from this sample produce the same CDR3. V usage is TRBV7-3 and J usage is TRBJ2-1; 10 nucleotides line up with TRBD2. The CDR3 sequence is 15 residues long. Germline V CDR1 and CDR2: SGHTA, FQGTGA. After removal of 5 bases from V and 4 bases from J, the junction contained 5 bases not matched to a gene. The CDR3 protein is CASSSLAGGYNEQFF. CDR3 nucleotides: TGTGCCAGCAGCAGCTTAGCGGGAGGATACAATGAGCAGTTCTTC.

This chain connects TRBV7-9 to TRBJ2-6; D ambiguous. From germline, CDR1 is SEHNR and CDR2 FQNEAQ (reference sequence). The CDR3 runs 15 residues. V was trimmed by 4 bases and J by 0 bases, leaving 7 bases between them. The CDR3 DNA reads as TGTGCCAGCAGCTCCCCGGCCTCTGGGGCCAACGTCCTGACTTTC. Amino acid sequence: CASSSPASGANVLTF.

This clone was detected only once. The chain employs TRBV18 and TRBJ1-3; no reliable D call. This CDR3 is built from 13 residues. V lost 2 bases and J 0 bases, leaving 2 bases between the germline ends. Germline CDR1 and CDR2: KGHSH and LQKENI. The CDR3: CASSPGSGNTIYF. CDR3 DNA sequence: TGTGCCAGCTCACCAGGCTCTGGAAACACCATATATTTT.

The rearrangement joins TRBV21-1 to TRBJ1-2. TRBV21-1 is tagged as a pseudogene. This CDR3 is 16 amino acids long. The CDR3 coding sequence is TGTGCCAGCAGCAAAAGCTCGAGGGGAGGGGAGGATGGCTACACCTTC. Protein: CASSKSSRGGEDGYTF.

The chain recombines TRBV29-1 with TRBJ2-1; D uncertain. Germline lookup yields CDR1 SQVTM and CDR2 ANQGSEA. The CDR3 is 12 residues long. The V and J ends lost 5 bases and 1 base respectively, with 6 bases between them. The CDR3 coding sequence is TGCAGCGTTCATACTTCCTACAATGAGCAGTTCTTC. Protein product: CSVHTSYNEQFF.

The J gene is TRBJ1-5, the V gene TRBV27; unclear D gene. The CDR3 runs 14 residues. The germline V and J ends were trimmed by 5 bases and 6 bases, with 14 bases remaining between them. Germline CDR1 reads MNHEY; CDR2 reads SMNVEV (reference sequence). CDR3 nucleotides: TGTGCCAGCAGTCCCGCGGCCGAGGGTCAGCCCCAGCATTTT. Protein product: CASSPAAEGQPQHF.

The V and J genes are TRBV7-2 and TRBJ2-5; D gene uncertain. This CDR3 has 13 residues. Germline-derived CDR1 and CDR2 are SGHTA and FQGNSA. V lost 5 bases and J lost 4, with 11 bases in between. The CDR3: CASSRPRPETQYF. DNA for the CDR3: TGTGCCAGCAGCAGGCCGAGACCAGAGACCCAGTACTTC.

This clone was counted at least ten times. The V and J genes are TRBV6-1 and TRBJ1-5; TRBD1 matches at 7 bases. The germline CDR1 and CDR2 sequences are MNHNS and SASEGT. After removal of 0 bases from V and 6 bases from J, the junction contained 5 bases not matched to a gene. The CDR3 runs 15 residues. This chain's CDR3 is CASSEATGSRQPQHF. CDR3 nucleotide sequence: TGTGCCAGCAGTGAAGCGACAGGGTCGCGTCAGCCCCAGCATTTT.

J is TRBJ1-2 and V is TRBV7-2, with D uncertain. Trimming pared 5 bases from V and 2 bases from J, leaving 12 bases between. Germline CDR1 SGHTA, CDR2 FQGNSA. CDR3 length: 14 residues. The CDR3 DNA reads TGTGCCAGCAGCGTGGCGCGAGCGAACTATGGCTACACCTTC. The encoded protein is CASSVARANYGYTF.

J is TRBJ2-2 and V is TRBV28, with 7 bases matching TRBD2. The CDR3 runs to 15 residues. J was trimmed by 0 bases and V by 8 bases; bases with no gene match: 6. CDR1 and CDR2 (germline): MDHEN, SYDVKM. The CDR3: CASGSSGSNTGELFF. CDR3 in DNA: TGTGCCAGCGGAAGTAGCGGGTCGAACACCGGGGAGCTGTTTTTT.

With regard to this clone: Other DNA sequences of this sample code for an identical CDR3. This rearrangement joins TRBV6-1 to TRBJ1-1; tentative D call: TRBD1 (5 bases). The CDR3 length is 14 residues. Germline V gene sequence: CDR1 MNHNS, CDR2 SASEGT. V was clipped by 3 bases and J by 3 bases, with 11 bases between them. The CDR3 loop is CASSELGGDTEAFF. Here the CDR3 DNA reads TGTGCCAGCAGTGAGCTGGGGGGGGACACTGAAGCTTTCTTT.

As regards this clone: An end of the junction differs from the germline gene, which may be a read error. The chain employs TRBV25-1 and TRBJ1-2; TRBD1 might be the D (5 bases). The CDR3 length is 14 residues. Germline CDR1 and CDR2: MGHDK and SYGVNS. CDR3 sequence (DNA): TGTGCCAGCAGTGAGGGCCAGGGCGACTATGGCCACACCTTC. It specifies CASSEGQGDYGHTF.

The V and J genes are TRBV9 and TRBJ2-7; D gene unclear. CDR1 SGDLS and CDR2 YYNGEE come from the germline V gene. Between the trimmed V and J ends, which lost 3 bases and 6 bases, there was a span of 10 bases. The CDR3 contains 12 residues. In DNA, the CDR3 is TGTGCCAGCAGCGCCCCCCGCGTCGAGCAGTACTTC. Translation: CASSAPRVEQYF.

J is TRBJ2-7 and V is TRBV4-3, with TRBD1 matching 11 bases. The CDR3 length is 14 residues. The germline V gene encodes CDR1 LGHNA and CDR2 YSLEER. Trimming cost V 4 bases and J 5 bases; bases outside gene matches: 4. CDR3 nucleotide sequence: TGCGCCAGCAGCCGAAGGACAGGGGGCAACGAGCAGTACTTC. Translating gives CASSRRTGGNEQYF.

CDR3 nucleotide sequence: TGTGCCAGTAGTATGGTTGCAGCTACCGGGGAGCTGTTTTTT. This codes for CASSMVAATGELFF. V gene TRBV19 combines with J gene TRBJ2-2; D unresolved. This CDR3 comprises 14 residues. V gave up 3 bases and J gave up 5 bases, with 10 bases separating them. The germline CDR1 and CDR2 sequences are LNHDA and SQIVND (reference sequence).

The chain joins TRBV6-1 to TRBJ2-7, with D uncertain. The CDR3 is 11 residues long. Germline V gives CDR1 MNHNS, CDR2 SASEGT. V lost 6 bases and J lost 2, with 5 bases in between. CDR3 DNA sequence: TGTGCCAGCAGAATTGCCTACGAGCAGTACTTC. Its translation is CASRIAYEQYF.

The chain carries TRBV10-1 and TRBJ2-4; perhaps TRBD2 as D (6 bases). Germline values: CDR1 WNHNN, CDR2 SYGVQD (reference sequence). V was pared by 9 bases and J by 0 bases, with 12 bases between. The CDR3 has 14 residues. This CDR3 is CARPSGVAKNIQYF. The DNA for the CDR3 is TGCGCCAGGCCATCGGGAGTAGCCAAAAACATTCAGTACTTC.

The chain recombines TRBV7-2 with TRBJ1-2; 9 nucleotides line up with TRBD1. The germline V gene has CDR1 SGHTA and CDR2 FQGNSA. The V gene end was trimmed by 4 bases and the J gene end by 2 bases; junction bases not matched to a gene: 5. This CDR3 has 15 amino acids. In DNA, the CDR3 is TGTGCCAGCAGCTCCACCGGACAGGGGAACTATGGCTACACCTTC. It codes for CASSSTGQGNYGYTF.

CDR3 in amino acids: CASSSQQGATNTGELFF. The DNA of the CDR3 is TGTGCCAGCAGCTCCCAACAGGGGGCAACGAACACCGGGGAGCTGTTTTTT. This sequence joins TRBV7-6 and TRBJ2-2; 9 bases match TRBD1. This CDR3 comprises 17 residues. CDR1 SGHVS and CDR2 FNYEAQ come from the germline V gene. V shed 4 bases and J 0 bases; nucleotides not matched to a gene: 6.

The chain combines TRBV11-3 with TRBJ2-1; D is unclear. From germline, CDR1 is SGHNT and CDR2 YENEEA. The CDR3 totals 15 residues. V shed 1 base and J shed 6 bases, with 13 bases lying between them. The DNA of the CDR3 is TGTGCCAGCAGCTTAGGAGGTGTGTTCGTCAATGAGCAGTTCTTC. This codes for CASSLGGVFVNEQFF.

This clone came up many times. The V call is TRBV28, the J call TRBJ2-3; 7 bases are shared with TRBD2. V was pared by 2 bases and J by 5 bases, with 1 base of the junction left unmatched. The germline V gene encodes CDR1 MDHEN and CDR2 SYDVKM. The CDR3 runs to 13 residues. The CDR3 region is CASSLGGRDTQYF. The DNA for the CDR3 is TGTGCCAGCAGTTTAGGCGGGAGAGATACGCAGTATTTT.

The rearrangement uses TRBV11-2 and TRBJ2-1; D remains unclear. The CDR3 length is 15 residues. CDR1 and CDR2 from the germline V gene are SGHAT and FQNNGV. V lost 7 bases and J lost 3, with 16 bases in between. The CDR3 DNA is TGTGCCAGCACCCCTCTGGGTCTTGGCTACAATGAGCAGTTCTTC. Translated: CASTPLGLGYNEQFF.

The chain has TRBV19 and TRBJ2-1; 7 bases match TRBD2. Trimming cost V 9 bases and J 5 bases; bases outside gene matches: 10. CDR1 and CDR2 from the germline V gene are LNHDA and SQIVND (reference sequence). This CDR3 has 14 residues. This chain's CDR3 is CASCSGTENNEQFF. The CDR3 DNA reads TGTGCCAGCTGCAGCGGGACCGAGAACAATGAGCAGTTCTTC.

V usage is TRBV11-2 and J usage is TRBJ2-1, with D hard to call. The germline CDR1 and CDR2 sequences are SGHAT and FQNNGV. CDR3 length equals 15 residues. Trimming shortened V by 3 bases and J by 6 bases, and 15 bases separated the two germline ends. The CDR3 DNA sequence: TGTGCCAGCAGCTTTGCGCAACATCCTGGCAATGAGCAGTTCTTC. Its translation is CASSFAQHPGNEQFF.

The rearrangement joins TRBV5-1 to TRBJ1-2; maybe TRBD1 (5 bases). V lost 0 bases and J lost 2, with 11 bases in between. Looked up from germline, CDR1 is SGHRS and CDR2 is YFSETQ. The CDR3 is 15 residues long. The CDR3 loop is CASSLAGNENYGYTF. CDR3 sequence (DNA): TGCGCCAGCAGCTTGGCAGGGAACGAAAACTATGGCTACACCTTC.